The 11 T cell receptor beta chains below all came from one sample that was sequenced in a study of follicular helper T cells after annual influenza vaccination. Time point meaning: 2014-2015 season, pre-vaccination. TCRdb's table, derived via immunoSEQ multiplex PCR, lists solely in-frame clones and lacks some. The sample holds approximately 12,000 clones, roughly three quarters seen once. The specimen comprised CXCR5- memory CD4+ T cells sorted from blood, sampled on the day of influenza vaccination. These receptors all stem from an adult who received the influenza vaccine.

This chain links TRBV7-3 with TRBJ1-1; 10 nucleotides align to TRBD1. J gave up 8 bases and V 5 bases, and 5 bases lay outside the gene matches. The CDR3 is made up of 13 amino acids. Germline V gives CDR1 SGHTA, CDR2 FQGTGA. In nucleotides, the CDR3 is TGTGCCAGCAGCACGACAGGGGGCTTGGAAGCTTTCTTT. It encodes CASSTTGGLEAFF.

The genes are TRBV7-7 and TRBJ2-5, with a weak D call TRBD2 (6 bases). Germline V gives CDR1 SSHAT, CDR2 FNYEAQ (reference sequence). The V and J ends lost 5 bases and 5 bases respectively, with 15 bases between them. The length of the CDR3 is 14 residues. CDR3 protein: CASSALLRGETQYF. The CDR3 DNA follows: TGTGCCAGCAGCGCCTTATTACGGGGGGAGACCCAGTACTTC.

This clone was found once. J is TRBJ2-1 and V is TRBV5-1; D call uncertain. V shed 7 bases and J shed 4 bases, with 12 bases lying between them. CDR1 and CDR2 (germline): SGHRS, YFSETQ. The CDR3 has 13 amino acids. CDR3 in DNA: TGCGCCAGCTTCAATGACGGGTACAATGAGCAGTTCTTC. Translating it yields CASFNDGYNEQFF.

V and J are TRBV5-1 and TRBJ2-5; 12 bases map to TRBD2. The germline V gene has CDR1 SGHRS and CDR2 YFSETQ. The length of the CDR3 is 16 residues. V shed 1 base and J 2 bases; nucleotides not matched to a gene: 3. CDR3 DNA: TGCGCCAGCAGCTTGCGACTAGCGGGGGAACAAGAGACCCAGTACTTC. Translation gives CASSLRLAGEQETQYF.

The rearrangement links TRBV28 to TRBJ1-2; D call uncertain. Germline CDR1 reads MDHEN; CDR2 reads SYDVKM. The CDR3 loop spans 14 amino acids. The ends were cut back, 3 bases at V and 4 bases at J, with 12 bases in the middle. CDR3 sequence (DNA): TGTGCCAGCAGTTTCGGGATCAGACTCTATGGCTACACCTTC. Encoded protein: CASSFGIRLYGYTF.

The chain carries TRBV18 and TRBJ2-1; D is possibly TRBD2 (5 bases). V was clipped by 4 bases and J by 4 bases, with 8 bases between them. This CDR3 region has 13 residues. Germline values: CDR1 KGHSH, CDR2 LQKENI. The CDR3 loop reads CASSRGEYNEQFF. The CDR3 region has the DNA TGTGCCAGCTCACGGGGAGAGTACAATGAGCAGTTCTTC.

The chain has TRBV28 and TRBJ2-7, with 8 bases aligning to TRBD2. In germline, CDR1 is MDHEN, CDR2 SYDVKM. CDR3 length: 15 residues. V dropped 5 bases and J dropped 0; count of bases not matched to a gene: 6. The CDR3: CASSPRGGTSYEQYF. CDR3 nucleotides: TGTGCCAGCAGTCCCCGCGGGGGGACCTCCTACGAGCAGTACTTC.

This rearrangement joins TRBV19 to TRBJ1-1; 12 nucleotides match TRBD1. The CDR3 has 18 residues. V lost 5 bases and J lost 0; bases outside the gene matches: 10. Germline V gives CDR1 LNHDA, CDR2 SQIVND (reference sequence). Here the CDR3 DNA reads TGTGCCAGTAGTTGGTATCGGGGGACAGGGGGCCTGAACACTGAAGCTTTCTTT. Translated: CASSWYRGTGGLNTEAFF.

This clone came up once. The chain carries TRBV2 and TRBJ2-3, with 14 bases fitting TRBD2. Germline V gene sequence: CDR1 SNHLY, CDR2 FYNNEI. The length of the CDR3 is 16 residues. V lost 4 bases, J lost 5 bases, and 5 bases stayed unmatched. The chain's CDR3 is CASSALGLAGGDTQYF. The CDR3 nucleotides read TGTGCCAGCAGTGCCTTAGGACTAGCGGGGGGAGATACGCAGTATTTT.

This clone was counted between two and nine times. This chain connects TRBV5-4 to TRBJ1-1; possible D gene TRBD1, 6 bases. The CDR3 has 14 residues. Germline V lookup: CDR1 SGHNT, CDR2 YYREEE (reference sequence). The V and J ends lost 0 bases and 5 bases respectively, with 11 bases between them. CDR3 in amino acids: CASSLATGQTEAFF. DNA for the CDR3: TGTGCCAGCAGCTTGGCAACAGGGCAGACTGAAGCTTTCTTT.

This chain joins TRBV5-1 and TRBJ2-2; 7 bases map to TRBD1. The CDR3 is 15 residues long. CDR1 is SGHRS and CDR2 is YFSETQ in the germline V gene. V was clipped by 7 bases and J by 5 bases; unmatched bases: 11. The CDR3 DNA sequence: TGCGCCAGCTCGCCGGACAGGATGTGGACCGGGGAGCTGTTTTTT. Amino acids: CASSPDRMWTGELFF.